This T cell receptor (beta chain) is from a study of blood T cell repertoires in COVID-19. Study context: Collection of acute and convalescent COVID-19 samples took place in the United States, Italy and Spain. Sample material is recorded as cDNA or gDNA derived from T cells, B-cell-depleted T cells, or PBMCs.

How the authors handled the data: Quantification of nucleated cells was approximated via reference gene primer amplification. Assay used: immunoSEQ multiplex PCR; TCRdb lists only in-frame clones, some missing. Clonal size and the V and J genes are those of that table, whereas D and trimming came from the DNA. The sample consists of 100,000 to 150,000 clones, over 75% of them appearing once. V gave up 2 bases and J gave up 2 bases, with 14 bases separating them. The CDR3 sequence is 16 residues long. Germline V gene lookup returns CDR1 SGHRS and CDR2 YFSETQ. Source material: peripheral blood. The sequence came from a woman aged 60-70 years with acute or convalescent COVID-19. This chain uses TRBV5-1 with TRBJ1-3; D gene ambiguous. In DNA form, the CDR3 reads TGCGCCAGCAGCTTCGGGCCTCCGGAGGCTGGAAACACCATATATTTT. Translating gives CASSFGPPEAGNTIYF.